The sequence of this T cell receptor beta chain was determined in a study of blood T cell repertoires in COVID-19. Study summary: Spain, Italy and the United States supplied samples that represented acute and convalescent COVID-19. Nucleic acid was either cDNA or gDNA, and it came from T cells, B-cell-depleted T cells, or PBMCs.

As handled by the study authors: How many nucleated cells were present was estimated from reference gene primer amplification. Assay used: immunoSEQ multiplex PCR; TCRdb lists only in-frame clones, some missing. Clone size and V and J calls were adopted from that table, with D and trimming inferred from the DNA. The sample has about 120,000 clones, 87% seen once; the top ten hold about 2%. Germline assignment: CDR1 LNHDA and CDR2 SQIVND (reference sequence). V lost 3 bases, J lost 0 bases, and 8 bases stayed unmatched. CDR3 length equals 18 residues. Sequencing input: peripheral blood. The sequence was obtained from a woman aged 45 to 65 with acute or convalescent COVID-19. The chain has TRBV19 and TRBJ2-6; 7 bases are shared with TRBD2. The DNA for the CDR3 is TGTGCCAGTAGTATTTGGCGGACTAGTTCCTCTGGGGCCAACGTCCTGACTTTC. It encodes CASSIWRTSSSGANVLTF. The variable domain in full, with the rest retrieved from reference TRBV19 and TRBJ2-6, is DGGITQSPKYLFRKEGQNVTLSCEQNLNHDAMYWYRQDPGQGLRLIYYSQIVNDFQKGDIAEGYSVSREKKESFPLTVTSAQKNPTAFYLCASSIWRTSSSGANVLTFGAGSRLTVL.